This is a list of T cell receptor beta chains from one sample in a study of monozygotic twins with inflammatory bowel disease. Reanalyzing the 5' RACE reads, TCRdb keeps one entry per CDR3 protein, without DNA. Its clone listing holds over 35,000 distinct CDR3 sequences. Sequenced input: blood. These receptors all come from a human donor with ulcerative colitis or Crohn's disease, or a healthy co-twin of an affected twin (not recorded which). CDR3s include the opening cysteine and the closing phenylalanine or tryptophan. The order of the fields is J gene, V gene, CDR3 protein.

TRBJ1-5 TRBV30 CAWSTSAGQPQHF
TRBJ1-1 TRBV18 CASSLTRDTGVMNTEAFF
TRBJ2-3 TRBV4-1 CASSQDPPGASTDTQYF
TRBJ1-6 TRBV27 CASRGQNNSPLHF
TRBJ2-1 TRBV5-1 CASSSDYIEQFF
TRBJ2-5 TRBV5-6 CASSLDRQETQYF
TRBJ1-5 TRBV16 CASSQSGQPQHF
TRBJ1-2 TRBV7-9 CASSQGAGNYGYTF
TRBJ2-7 TRBV7-9 CATSDPPFSYEQYF
TRBJ2-7 TRBV20-1 CSARVGQTNYEQYF
TRBJ2-7 TRBV28 CASSLKQGVAEQYF
TRBJ1-5 TRBV6-1 CASSENTGWSQPQHF
TRBJ2-2 TRBV5-4 CASSFSHSGDTNTGELFF
TRBJ1-5 TRBV4-1 CASSDPKGPMFF
TRBJ2-7 TRBV6-2/TRBV6-3 CASSRPDVREQYF
TRBJ2-5 TRBV11-2 CASSLEPTGRETQYF
TRBJ1-3 TRBV7-9 CASSLGTGPSGNTIYF
TRBJ1-2 TRBV18 CASSPDTNYGYTF
TRBJ1-2 TRBV3-1 CASEGTGAYYGYTF
TRBJ1-1 TRBV20-1 CSASTLIETEAFF
TRBJ2-7 TRBV20-1 CSARGGLSFSYEQYF
TRBJ2-7 TRBV12-3/TRBV12-4 CASSPGSPREQYF
TRBJ2-5 TRBV5-4 CASSLVHRQETQYF